This T cell receptor (beta chain) appears in the sequencing data of a study of early T cells in non-severe SARS-CoV-2 infection. CDR1 is DFQATT and CDR2 is SNEGSKA in the germline V gene (reference sequence). V was clipped by 6 bases and J by 2 bases, with 14 bases between them. CDR3 length equals 15 residues. Tagging with unique molecular identifiers was applied to individual cDNA molecules. Using its own MiXCR run on the 5' RACE reads, TCRdb lists one record per CDR3 protein. The table includes fewer than 85,000 distinct CDR3 sequences, about 13% detected once. This clonotype was picked up many times.

Sequencing was done on a sample of whole blood. The TCR sequence derives from an adult who was a healthcare worker with PCR-confirmed SARS-CoV-2 infection or an uninfected control (not recorded which). The chain joins TRBV20-1 to TRBJ2-6; no firm D call. CDR3 sequence: CSASSQWTGANVLTF. DNA of the CDR3: TGCAGTGCCTCTTCCCAGTGGACTGGGGCCAACGTCCTGACTTTC.